The rows below give T cell receptor beta chains drawn from one sample of a study of regulatory and conventional T cells in RAG deficiency. Using immunoSEQ multiplex PCR, the repertoire was profiled, and TCRdb retains in-frame clones only, with some absent. The data show more than 20,000 clones, 85% to 95% seen once. These data were also filed under a second study, of regulatory T cells.

Material: CD4+ T cells sorted from blood. The receptors stem from a human donor in good health. The CDR3 runs from the conserved cysteine through the conserved F or W. The D gene is left open where the match is weak. The size of a clone is reported for some rows only, either as once, few or many, or as a class for expanded clones.

D: TRBD1; V: TRBV7-2; J: TRBJ1-1; size: -; CDR3: CASSARQGTDTEAFF; DNA: TGTGCCAGCAGCGCCCGACAGGGAACGGACACTGAAGCTTTCTTT
D: -; V: TRBV5-6; J: TRBJ1-6; size: -; CDR3: CASTGALGSYNSPLHF; DNA: TGTGCCAGCACCGGGGCCCTTGGCTCCTATAATTCACCCCTCCACTTT
D: -; V: TRBV19; J: TRBJ2-7; size: -; CDR3: CASSGRGGGPFSEQYF; DNA: TGTGCCAGTAGCGGAAGGGGCGGCGGACCTTTTTCTGAGCAGTACTTC
D: TRBD1; V: TRBV27; J: TRBJ1-5; size: -; CDR3: CASRPDRGNQPQHF; DNA: TGTGCCAGCAGGCCAGACAGGGGTAATCAGCCCCAGCATTTT
D: -; V: TRBV27; J: TRBJ2-2; size: -; CDR3: CASSLLGSGNTGELFF; DNA: TGTGCCAGCAGTTTATTAGGCTCTGGGAACACCGGGGAGCTGTTTTTT
D: -; V: TRBV19; J: TRBJ1-6; size: -; CDR3: CASSKGLQRPYNSPLHF; DNA: TGTGCCAGTAGTAAGGGTCTCCAGCGTCCCTATAATTCACCCCTCCACTTT
D: TRBD2; V: TRBV7-9; J: TRBJ2-3; size: -; CDR3: CASSLVWVPRGGNVGTQYF; DNA: TGTGCCAGCAGCTTAGTTTGGGTCCCGCGGGGGGGGAACGTCGGAACGCAGTATTTT
D: -; V: TRBV6-6; J: TRBJ2-5; size: once; CDR3: CASIRQMQETQYF; DNA: TGTGCCAGCATTAGACAGATGCAAGAGACCCAGTACTTC
D: -; V: TRBV2; J: TRBJ1-3; size: -; CDR3: CASSFRDMGNTIYF; DNA: TGTGCCAGCAGTTTCCGGGACATGGGAAACACCATATATTTT
D: TRBD1; V: TRBV27; J: TRBJ2-1; size: -; CDR3: CASSPDRAIF; DNA: TGTGCCAGCAGCCCGGACAGGGCGATCTTC
D: TRBD2; V: TRBV11-2; J: TRBJ2-2; size: -; CDR3: CASSPLAGLAGTGELFF; DNA: TGTGCCAGCAGCCCGCTCGCGGGACTAGCGGGAACCGGGGAGCTGTTTTTT
D: TRBD1; V: TRBV10-3; J: TRBJ2-1; size: -; CDR3: CAIGTVYNEQFF; DNA: TGTGCCATCGGGACAGTCTACAATGAGCAGTTCTTC
D: -; V: TRBV2; J: TRBJ1-5; size: -; CDR3: CATRGGNSNQPQHF; DNA: TGTGCCACCCGAGGGGGGAATAGCAATCAGCCCCAGCATTTT
D: -; V: TRBV11-2; J: TRBJ2-2; size: -; CDR3: CASSPQWLGGELFF; DNA: TGTGCCAGCAGCCCCCAGTGGTTAGGCGGGGAGCTGTTTTTT
D: TRBD1; V: TRBV5-4; J: TRBJ1-4; size: -; CDR3: CASSSTGAGEKLFF; DNA: TGTGCCAGCAGCTCGACAGGGGCGGGTGAAAAACTGTTTTTT
D: TRBD1; V: TRBV5-1; J: TRBJ2-5; size: -; CDR3: CASSPRTGLETQYF; DNA: TGCGCCAGCAGCCCACGGACAGGACTAGAGACCCAGTACTTC
D: TRBD2; V: TRBV7-2; J: TRBJ2-7; size: once; CDR3: CASSVSGGAYEQYF; DNA: TGTGCCAGCAGCGTTAGCGGGGGGGCCTACGAGCAGTACTTC
D: -; V: TRBV7-2; J: TRBJ1-6; size: -; CDR3: CASSSNREALHF; DNA: TGTGCCAGCAGTTCGAACAGGGAAGCCCTCCACTTT
D: TRBD2; V: TRBV10-3; J: TRBJ2-1; size: -; CDR3: CAISTLAGDITNEQFF; DNA: TGTGCCATCAGTACACTAGCGGGAGATATTACCAATGAGCAGTTCTTC
D: -; V: TRBV28; J: TRBJ2-5; size: -; CDR3: CASSSGGGGQETQYF; DNA: TGTGCCAGCAGTTCGGGAGGAGGGGGCCAAGAGACCCAGTACTTC
D: -; V: TRBV19; J: TRBJ2-1; size: -; CDR3: CASSPGDDWNEQFF; DNA: TGTGCCAGTAGCCCCGGGGATGACTGGAATGAGCAGTTCTTC
D: -; V: TRBV5-5; J: TRBJ1-1; size: -; CDR3: CASSLGQGWDTEAFF; DNA: TGTGCCAGCAGCTTGGGCCAGGGATGGGACACTGAAGCTTTCTTT
D: -; V: TRBV11-2; J: TRBJ1-3; size: -; CDR3: CASSSDWSSGNTIYF; DNA: TGTGCCAGCAGCTCAGACTGGAGCTCTGGAAACACCATATATTTT
D: TRBD1; V: TRBV7-8; J: TRBJ2-7; size: -; CDR3: CASTTGVGEQYF; DNA: TGTGCCAGCACCACAGGGGTGGGCGAGCAGTACTTC
D: -; V: TRBV19; J: TRBJ1-2; size: -; CDR3: CASTTGFANYGYTF; DNA: TGTGCCAGCACAACAGGTTTCGCAAACTATGGCTACACCTTC
D: -; V: TRBV2; J: TRBJ2-5; size: -; CDR3: CASSSRVSGTQYF; DNA: TGTGCCAGCAGTAGCAGGGTCTCCGGGACCCAGTACTTC
D: -; V: TRBV5-1; J: TRBJ1-4; size: -; CDR3: CASSSTATNEKLFF; DNA: TGCGCCAGCAGCTCGACAGCAACTAATGAAAAACTGTTTTTT
D: TRBD1; V: TRBV5-4; J: TRBJ2-7; size: -; CDR3: CASQSTGAAYEQYF; DNA: TGTGCCAGCCAATCGACAGGGGCCGCTTACGAGCAGTACTTC
D: -; V: TRBV27; J: TRBJ1-6; size: -; CDR3: CASSLSFSSYNSPPHF; DNA: TGTGCCAGCAGTTTATCCTTTAGCTCCTATAATTCACCCCCCCACTTT
D: TRBD1; V: TRBV4-1; J: TRBJ1-1; size: -; CDR3: CASSQLRQGRGAEAFF; DNA: TGCGCCAGCAGCCAGCTCCGACAGGGTCGTGGGGCTGAAGCTTTCTTT
D: TRBD1; V: TRBV7-2; J: TRBJ2-2; size: -; CDR3: CASSFVRTGSTGELFF; DNA: TGTGCCAGCAGCTTCGTAAGGACAGGGTCTACCGGGGAGCTGTTTTTT
D: TRBD1; V: TRBV29-1; J: TRBJ1-6; size: -; CDR3: CSVAGTGINSPLHF; DNA: TGCAGCGTTGCTGGGACAGGGATTAATTCACCCCTCCACTTT
D: -; V: TRBV5-1; J: TRBJ2-7; size: -; CDR3: CASSTGQEQYF; DNA: TGCGCCAGCAGCACAGGACAGGAGCAGTACTTC
D: -; V: TRBV15; J: TRBJ1-1; size: -; CDR3: CATSRVTGREAFF; DNA: TGTGCCACCAGCAGAGTGACAGGCAGGGAAGCTTTCTTT
D: TRBD2; V: TRBV4-1; J: TRBJ2-1; size: -; CDR3: CASSQEASGRVYNEQFF; DNA: TGCGCCAGCAGCCAAGAGGCTAGCGGGAGGGTCTACAATGAGCAGTTCTTC
D: -; V: TRBV5-4; J: TRBJ1-2; size: once; CDR3: CASSLGGVIYGYTF; DNA: TGTGCCAGCAGCTTGGGGGGGGTTATCTATGGCTACACCTTC
D: -; V: TRBV6-5; J: TRBJ2-7; size: -; CDR3: CASRGGGAYEQYF; DNA: TGTGCCAGCAGGGGAGGGGGGGCTTACGAGCAGTACTTC
D: TRBD2; V: TRBV11-3; J: TRBJ2-1; size: -; CDR3: CASSSDSGSYNEQFF; DNA: TGTGCCAGCAGCTCAGATAGCGGGAGCTACAATGAGCAGTTCTTC
D: -; V: TRBV2; J: TRBJ2-3; size: -; CDR3: CASESLIRGDTQYF; DNA: TGTGCCAGCGAAAGCCTTATTCGAGGAGATACGCAGTATTTT
D: -; V: TRBV6-6; J: TRBJ2-7; size: -; CDR3: CASSADWRPYEQYF; DNA: TGTGCCAGCAGTGCCGACTGGCGACCCTACGAGCAGTACTTC
D: -; V: TRBV18; J: TRBJ2-1; size: once; CDR3: CASSPPARERLNEQFF; DNA: TGTGCCAGCTCACCCCCGGCGCGTGAGCGCCTCAATGAGCAGTTCTTC
D: -; V: TRBV14; J: TRBJ1-6; size: -; CDR3: CASSQDLGSNSPLHF; DNA: TGTGCCAGCAGCCAAGATCTGGGGTCGAATTCACCCCTCCACTTT
D: TRBD2; V: TRBV5-4; J: TRBJ2-7; size: -; CDR3: CASSEGLAGAAGEQYF; DNA: TGTGCCAGCAGCGAAGGACTAGCGGGAGCCGCGGGCGAGCAGTACTTC
D: -; V: TRBV11-3; J: TRBJ2-3; size: -; CDR3: CASSLVVGASTDTQYF; DNA: TGTGCCAGCAGCTTAGTCGTGGGGGCAAGCACAGATACGCAGTATTTT
D: TRBD2; V: TRBV10-2; J: TRBJ2-5; size: -; CDR3: CASSEQRGQSETQYF; DNA: TGCGCCAGCAGTGAACAGCGGGGCCAGTCAGAGACCCAGTACTTC
D: TRBD1; V: TRBV25-1; J: TRBJ1-1; size: -; CDR3: CASSAPGQGFEAFF; DNA: TGTGCCAGCAGTGCTCCGGGACAGGGTTTCGAAGCTTTCTTT
D: -; V: TRBV29-1; J: TRBJ1-1; size: -; CDR3: CSVEGRGTEAFF; DNA: TGCAGCGTTGAGGGCAGGGGCACTGAAGCTTTCTTT
D: TRBD1; V: TRBV19; J: TRBJ1-5; size: -; CDR3: CASSAGTGKIGNQPQHF; DNA: TGTGCCAGTAGTGCCGGGACAGGGAAAATTGGCAATCAGCCCCAGCATTTT
D: -; V: TRBV11-3; J: TRBJ2-3; size: -; CDR3: CASSLAGAFTDTQYF; DNA: TGTGCCAGCAGCTTAGCGGGGGCTTTCACAGATACGCAGTATTTT
D: -; V: TRBV19; J: TRBJ2-5; size: -; CDR3: CASSPGPKGETQYF; DNA: TGTGCCAGTAGTCCGGGCCCGAAAGGAGAGACCCAGTACTTC
D: -; V: TRBV6-1; J: TRBJ1-6; size: -; CDR3: CASLQGRYSPLHF; DNA: TGTGCCAGTCTACAGGGAAGGTATTCACCCCTCCACTTT
D: TRBD1; V: TRBV6-1; J: TRBJ1-2; size: -; CDR3: CASSEAGTATYGYTF; DNA: TGTGCCAGCAGTGAAGCCGGGACAGCCACCTATGGCTACACCTTC
D: -; V: TRBV5-1; J: TRBJ2-7; size: -; CDR3: CASSVGQVSYEQYF; DNA: TGCGCCAGCAGCGTAGGACAAGTCTCCTACGAGCAGTACTTC
D: -; V: TRBV27; J: TRBJ1-1; size: -; CDR3: CASSLAPGMNTEAFF; DNA: TGTGCCAGCAGTTTAGCACCGGGAATGAACACTGAAGCTTTCTTT
D: -; V: TRBV2; J: TRBJ1-1; size: -; CDR3: CASSEKRTVTEAFF; DNA: TGTGCCAGCAGTGAAAAGAGGACAGTCACTGAAGCTTTCTTT
D: -; V: TRBV5-6; J: TRBJ1-2; size: -; CDR3: CASSLFQGLGYTF; DNA: TGTGCCAGCAGCTTGTTCCAGGGGTTGGGCTACACCTTC
D: -; V: TRBV28; J: TRBJ1-5; size: -; CDR3: CASSLGQGNGQPQHF; DNA: TGTGCCAGCAGTTTAGGGCAGGGGAATGGTCAGCCCCAGCATTTT
D: TRBD1; V: TRBV6-6; J: TRBJ2-2; size: -; CDR3: CASRQRTGAVGELFF; DNA: TGTGCCAGCAGACAAAGGACAGGGGCGGTCGGGGAGCTGTTTTTT
D: -; V: TRBV20-1; J: TRBJ1-1; size: -; CDR3: CSARRTIEAFF; DNA: TGCAGTGCTAGAAGGACGATTGAAGCTTTCTTT